The 30 T cell receptor beta chains below come from one sample, sequenced in a study of blood T cell repertoires in COVID-19. Only in-frame clones appear in the TCRdb table, and some are missing; sequencing was by immunoSEQ multiplex PCR. The sample includes tens of thousands of clones, 65% to 80% of them seen just once. The sequenced sample consisted of peripheral blood. The receptor set was obtained from a woman older than 75 with active or convalescent COVID-19.

The J gene is TRBJ2-7, the V gene TRBV7-8, with TRBD1 identical over 7 bases. CDR3 length: 13 residues. The ends lost 5 bases at V and 3 bases at J; junction bases unmatched: 4. Per germline, CDR1 SGHVS and CDR2 FQNEAQ. DNA for the CDR3: TGTGCCAGCAGCCGGGGACAGAACTACGAGCAGTACTTC. Amino acids: CASSRGQNYEQYF. Variable domain in full (rest from reference TRBV7-8 and TRBJ2-7): GAGVSQSPRYKVAKRGQDVALRCDPISGHVSLFWYQQALGQGPEFLTYFQNEAQLDKSGLPSDRFFAERPEGSVSTLKIQRTQQEDSAVYLCASSRGQNYEQYFGPGTRLTVT.

This sequence joins TRBV12-3 or TRBV12-4 and TRBJ2-3; D is unclear. V dropped 4 bases and J dropped 1 base, with 6 bases sitting between them. This CDR3 comprises 13 residues. CDR3 sequence reads: CASSYRGTDTQYF. In nucleotides, the CDR3 is TGTGCCAGCAGTTACCGGGGCACAGATACGCAGTATTTT.

A word on this clone: The germline gene is not matched at one end of the junction; a read error may be the cause. The gene calls are TRBV11-2 and TRBJ2-1; D perhaps matches TRBD2 (6 bases). This CDR3 region has 16 residues. In germline, CDR1 is SGHAT, CDR2 FQNNGV. CDR3 sequence (DNA): TGTGCCAGCACCTTAAAACAAGCGGGCCCCCGGGGTGAGCAGTTCTTC. This codes for CASTLKQAGPRGEQFF. Combining the CDR3 with reference TRBV11-2 and TRBJ2-1 gives the whole variable domain EAGVAQSPRYKIIEKRQSVAFWCNPISGHATLYWYQQILGQGPKLLIQFQNNGVVDDSQLPKDRFSAERLKGVDSTLKIQPAKLEDSAVYLCASTLKQAGPRGEQFFGPGTRLTVL.

Comment on this clone: The junction shows a germline mismatch at one end, possibly a read error. The chain carries TRBV28 and TRBJ1-6, with TRBD1 matching over 9 bases. The CDR3 runs to 15 residues. CDR1 is MDHEN, CDR2 SYDVKM, per germline. The CDR3 region is CASSPHQIWDRVARF. Written as DNA, the CDR3 is TGTGCCAGCAGCCCCCATCAAATATGGGACAGGGTGGCTCGCTTT. Using reference TRBV28 and TRBJ1-6 for the parts outside the CDR3, the full variable domain is DVKVTQSSRYLVKRTGEKVFLECVQDMDHENMFWYRQDPGLGLRLIYFSYDVKMKEKGDIPEGYSVSREKKERFSLILESASTNQTSMYLCASSPHQIWDRVARFGNGTRLTVT.

The chain uses TRBV19 and TRBJ1-1; tentative D call: TRBD1 (6 bases). The V end lost 5 bases, the J end lost 0 bases, and 19 bases lay between the germline ends. CDR1 is LNHDA, CDR2 SQIVND, per germline (reference sequence). CDR3 length: 17 amino acids. The CDR3 loop reads CASSPHDRWGVNTEAFF. The CDR3 region has the DNA TGTGCCAGTAGTCCTCACGACAGGTGGGGTGTGAACACTGAAGCTTTCTTT.

The V gene is TRBV5-5, the J gene TRBJ1-5; D not certain. CDR3 length: 15 amino acids. Germline V gene sequence: CDR1 SGHKS, CDR2 YYEKEE (reference sequence). The germline V and J ends were trimmed by 1 base and 4 bases, with 12 bases remaining between them. In DNA, the CDR3 is TGTGCCAGCAGCTTGAATGGGCAACAAAATCAGCCCCAGCATTTT. Translated, it gives CASSLNGQQNQPQHF.

The rearrangement uses TRBV5-1 and TRBJ2-5, with 8 bases that match TRBD2. This CDR3 comprises 13 residues. V was clipped by 4 bases and J by 4 bases; unmatched bases: 3. Germline V gene data show CDR1 as SGHRS and CDR2 as YFSETQ. The CDR3 nucleotides read TGCGCCAGCAGCGGGACTAGTGCAGAGACCCAGTACTTC. Protein: CASSGTSAETQYF.

This chain uses TRBV4-2 with TRBJ2-3; TRBD2 might be the D (7 bases). CDR1 and CDR2 (germline): LGHNA, YNFKEQ. This CDR3 comprises 19 residues. The ends were cut back, 4 bases at V and 2 bases at J, with 25 bases in the middle. The CDR3, as DNA: TGTGCCAGCAGCCGAAGTCACGCGACGGGGGGCCTGAACACAGATACGCAGTATTTT. Translating gives CASSRSHATGGLNTDTQYF.

The genes are TRBV19 and TRBJ2-3; TRBD2 aligns across 9 bases. The CDR3 runs to 16 residues. CDR1 and CDR2 from the germline V gene are LNHDA and SQIVND (reference sequence). Trimming removed 7 bases from V and 0 bases from J; junction bases left unmatched: 8. CDR3 amino acids: CASTPSGVTSTDTQYF. In DNA form, the CDR3 reads TGTGCCAGTACCCCTAGCGGGGTCACTAGCACAGATACGCAGTATTTT.

V and J are TRBV3-1 (or the pseudogene TRBV3-2) and TRBJ2-7; D is unresolved. Trimming took 0 bases from V and 6 from J, leaving 15 bases between them. This CDR3 region has 15 residues. Germline V gene lookup returns CDR1 LGHDT and CDR2 YNNKEL (reference sequence). The CDR3 coding sequence is TGTGCCAGCAGCCAAGATGCGGTGGCAGCCCGCGAGCAGTACTTC. This gives the protein CASSQDAVAAREQYF.

CDR3 DNA sequence: TGTGCCAGCAGCTTACACAGGGCAGGATCTGGAAACACCATATATTTT. It codes for CASSLHRAGSGNTIYF. The genes are TRBV7-6 and TRBJ1-3; D might be TRBD1 (6 bases). V was pared by 2 bases and J by 1 base, with 12 bases between. Per germline, CDR1 SGHVS and CDR2 FNYEAQ. CDR3 length equals 16 residues.

V and J are TRBV7-2 and TRBJ2-5, with 7 bases matching TRBD1. CDR3 length equals 14 residues. V trimming: 5 bases; J trimming: 5 bases; junction bases outside the gene matches: 8. Germline V gene lookup returns CDR1 SGHTA and CDR2 FQGNSA. The CDR3 region has the DNA TGTGCCAGCAGCCCCCCGGGCAGGGGGGAGACCCAGTACTTC. Translation: CASSPPGRGETQYF.

The rearrangement joins TRBV27 to TRBJ1-5; TRBD1 agrees at 7 bases. Germline CDR1 MNHEY, CDR2 SMNVEV (reference sequence). This CDR3 is built from 16 residues. V shed 5 bases and J 0 bases; nucleotides not matched to a gene: 7. As DNA, the CDR3 is TGTGCCAGCAGTGACCGGGACAGAGTTAGCAATCAGCCCCAGCATTTT. Protein product: CASSDRDRVSNQPQHF.

This clone was seen at least ten times. Additional DNA sequences in this sample encode the identical CDR3. The rearrangement links TRBV5-1 to TRBJ1-1; 9 bases are a match to TRBD1. The CDR3 extends over 15 amino acids. In germline, CDR1 is SGHRS, CDR2 YFSETQ. The V and J ends lost 0 bases and 4 bases, in that order; junction bases with no gene match: 4. The CDR3 nucleotides read TGCGCCAGCAGCTTGGGTGACAGGGGGGTCACTGAAGCTTTCTTT. It encodes CASSLGDRGVTEAFF. The variable domain in full, with the rest retrieved from reference TRBV5-1 and TRBJ1-1, is KAGVTQTPRYLIKTRGQQVTLSCSPISGHRSVSWYQQTPGQGLQFLFEYFSETQRNKGNFPGRFSGRQFSNSRSEMNVSTLELGDSALYLCASSLGDRGVTEAFFGQGTRLTVV.

V usage is TRBV30 and J usage is TRBJ1-6, with 9 positions matching TRBD1. This CDR3 is built from 14 residues. Germline CDR1 GTSNPN, CDR2 SVGIG (reference sequence). The ends lost 7 bases at V and 7 bases at J; junction bases unmatched: 8. The CDR3 bases are TGTGCCTCGACGACAGGGGGTCAGAATTCACCCCTCCACTTT. Its protein is CASTTGGQNSPLHF.

The chain uses TRBV7-6 and TRBJ2-3; 9 bases match TRBD2. V gave up 5 bases and J gave up 5 bases; unmatched junction bases: 8. The CDR3 covers 15 residues. Per germline, CDR1 SGHVS and CDR2 FNYEAQ. The CDR3: CASSAPSGGLDTQYF. The CDR3 DNA follows: TGTGCCAGCAGCGCCCCCAGCGGGGGGTTAGATACGCAGTATTTT.

V and J are TRBV19 and TRBJ1-5; TRBD1 is a possible D gene (6 bases). Trimming pared 6 bases from V and 4 bases from J, leaving 16 bases between. Germline assignment: CDR1 LNHDA and CDR2 SQIVND (reference sequence). This CDR3 comprises 15 residues. CDR3 in DNA: TGTGCCAGTAGCGCCTCAGGGGACGGTAATCAGCCCCAGCATTTT. Protein product: CASSASGDGNQPQHF.

Here the CDR3 reads CASQGAGNEQFF. CDR3 DNA: TGTGCCTCACAGGGGGCTGGGAATGAGCAGTTCTTC. The rearrangement joins TRBV24-1 to TRBJ2-1; the match to TRBD1 covers 9 bases. V lost 12 bases and J lost 7; bases outside the gene matches: 6. Germline V gene sequence: CDR1 KGHDR, CDR2 SFDVKD. There are 12 residues in the CDR3.

The J gene is TRBJ2-2, the V gene TRBV9, with D possibly TRBD1 on 5 matching bases. This CDR3 contains 16 residues. V lost 0 bases to trimming and J lost 3 bases, with 12 bases between them. Germline values: CDR1 SGDLS, CDR2 YYNGEE. CDR3 loop: CASSVGYQGYTGELFF. As DNA, the CDR3 is TGTGCCAGCAGCGTAGGGTATCAGGGATACACCGGGGAGCTGTTTTTT.

This chain joins TRBV5-1 and TRBJ2-6; a weak D match, TRBD2 (6 bases). The V and J ends lost 5 bases and 1 base respectively, with 16 bases between them. CDR1 SGHRS and CDR2 YFSETQ come from the germline V gene. This CDR3 comprises 17 residues. The CDR3 protein is CASREGGGLSGANVLTF. DNA for the CDR3: TGCGCCAGCAGAGAGGGAGGAGGTCTATCTGGGGCCAACGTCCTGACTTTC. Full variable domain (rest looked up from reference TRBV5-1 and TRBJ2-6): KAGVTQTPRYLIKTRGQQVTLSCSPISGHRSVSWYQQTPGQGLQFLFEYFSETQRNKGNFPGRFSGRQFSNSRSEMNVSTLELGDSALYLCASREGGGLSGANVLTFGAGSRLTVL.

This clone was seen a handful of times. The chain employs TRBV25-1 and TRBJ1-1; D may be TRBD1 (6 bases). The CDR3 runs to 14 residues. V was clipped by 4 bases and J by 4 bases, with 13 bases between them. CDR1 is MGHDK and CDR2 is SYGVNS in the germline V gene. The CDR3, as DNA: TGTGCCAGCAGTGTAGGGGGGGATCGCACTGAAGCTTTCTTT. Protein: CASSVGGDRTEAFF.

This clone turned up a few times. V and J are TRBV12-5 and TRBJ1-5; possibly TRBD1 for D (6 bases). The CDR3 spans 14 residues. Trimming removed 5 bases from V and 7 bases from J, with 15 bases in between. The germline V gene encodes CDR1 LGHNT and CDR2 FRNRAP. CDR3 in amino acids: CASGADRFDQPQHF. CDR3 sequence (DNA): TGTGCTAGTGGTGCGGACAGATTCGACCAGCCCCAGCATTTT.

In its sample, this clone was seen once. J is TRBJ2-3 and V is TRBV20-1, with TRBD2 identical over 9 bases. Germline CDR1 and CDR2: DFQATT and SNEGSKA (reference sequence). The length of the CDR3 is 15 residues. V lost 3 bases and J lost 2; bases outside the gene matches: 6. The CDR3 sequence is CSASGRGGDTDTQYF. CDR3 coding DNA: TGCAGTGCTAGTGGGCGGGGGGGCGACACAGATACGCAGTATTTT.

The V call is TRBV4-3, the J call TRBJ2-1, with unresolved D. Germline V gives CDR1 LGHNA, CDR2 YSLEER. V lost 3 bases and J lost 6, with 18 bases in between. The CDR3 contains 16 residues. The CDR3 here is CASSHGSSSTRNEQFF. CDR3 nucleotides: TGCGCCAGCAGCCACGGGTCATCCTCCACTCGCAATGAGCAGTTCTTC.

Here the CDR3 reads CASSLVSGGAADTQYF. DNA for the CDR3: TGTGCCAGCAGCTTAGTGTCCGGGGGGGCCGCAGATACGCAGTATTTT. The rearrangement uses TRBV7-2 and TRBJ2-3; 8 nucleotides match TRBD2. The junction had 7 bases not matched to a gene; V was cut back by 1 base and J by 4 bases. The CDR3 sequence is 16 residues long. The germline V gene has CDR1 SGHTA and CDR2 FQGNSA.

This clone is a singleton in its sample. This chain's CDR3 is CASSRVSSYEQYF. The CDR3 bases are TGTGCCAGCAGTCGGGTCAGCTCCTACGAGCAGTACTTC. The chain recombines TRBV5-6 with TRBJ2-7; D is unclear. Germline lookup yields CDR1 SGHDT and CDR2 YYEEEE. V was shortened by 5 bases and J by 0 bases, with 9 bases between the two germline ends. The CDR3 sequence is 13 residues long.

The genes are TRBV6-2 or TRBV6-3 and TRBJ2-4, with D perhaps matching TRBD2 (7 bases). The germline V and J ends were trimmed by 4 bases and 3 bases, with 10 bases remaining between them. CDR3 length equals 14 residues. The germline CDR1 and CDR2 sequences are MNHEY and SVGEGT. The DNA of the CDR3 is TGTGCCAGCAGTTCGGGGGGCTACAAAAACATTCAGTACTTC. Translated, it gives CASSSGGYKNIQYF.

On this clone: This sample includes further DNA sequences coding for the same CDR3. The rearrangement links TRBV5-6 to TRBJ1-4; D is ambiguous. CDR1 and CDR2 (germline): SGHDT, YYEEEE. The V gene lost 7 bases and the J gene lost 3 bases, with 10 bases spanning the gap. This CDR3 contains 13 residues. The CDR3 reads CASSPGANEKLFF. For the CDR3, the DNA is TGTGCCAGCTCCCCCGGGGCTAATGAAAAACTGTTTTTT.

The chain has TRBV5-1 and TRBJ2-1; 7 bases match TRBD1. The J segment lost 6 bases and the V segment lost 6 bases, leaving 9 bases of the junction unmatched. Germline CDR1 and CDR2: SGHRS and YFSETQ. This CDR3 is 14 amino acids long. In DNA, the CDR3 is TGCGCCAGCACCGGGACAGTGGCGGTCAATGAGCAGTTCTTC. Amino acid sequence: CASTGTVAVNEQFF.

V gene TRBV7-6 combines with J gene TRBJ2-2; the match to TRBD2 covers 9 bases. The V gene end was trimmed by 5 bases and the J gene end by 5 bases; junction bases not matched to a gene: 18. Germline V CDR1 and CDR2: SGHVS, FNYEAQ. CDR3 length: 19 residues. CDR3 DNA: TGTGCCAGCAGCCCCGTGGGGTTTGCGGGGGGGTCCTTAACCGGGGAGCTGTTTTTT. It encodes CASSPVGFAGGSLTGELFF.